A single sample is the source of the 26 T cell receptor beta chains below, sequenced in a study of blood T cell repertoires in COVID-19. TCRdb's table, derived via immunoSEQ multiplex PCR, lists solely in-frame clones and lacks some. The data show 490,000 or so clones, about 88% seen once. The sample consisted of PBMCs or T cells enriched from blood (not recorded which). The origin of the receptors is a woman between 55 and 75 years old who had recovered from COVID-19.

The count of this clone is one. The V call is TRBV28, the J call TRBJ1-1; D call uncertain. V was shortened by 1 base and J by 1 base, with 10 bases between the two germline ends. The length of the CDR3 is 15 residues. Germline V gene sequence: CDR1 MDHEN, CDR2 SYDVKM. The CDR3 coding sequence is TGTGCCAGCAGTTTATTTACAGCCTCGAACACTGAAGCTTTCTTT. This sequence encodes CASSLFTASNTEAFF.

The V call is TRBV7-9, the J call TRBJ1-6; 8 bases align to TRBD1. Per the germline V gene, CDR1 is SEHNR and CDR2 is FQNEAQ (reference sequence). V lost 0 bases to trimming and J lost 7 bases; unmatched junction nucleotides: 5. The CDR3 extends over 16 amino acids. The CDR3 is CASSLALTGENSPLHF. In DNA, the CDR3 is TGTGCCAGCAGCTTAGCCCTGACAGGGGAAAATTCACCCCTCCACTTT.

This clone was detected only once. The rearrangement links TRBV7-9 to TRBJ2-1, with 13 bases lining up with TRBD2. V was clipped by 5 bases and J by 5 bases; unmatched bases: 9. Per the germline V gene, CDR1 is SEHNR and CDR2 is FQNEAQ (reference sequence). This CDR3 contains 17 residues. The chain's CDR3 is CASSLPPGTSGDNEQFF. The DNA of the CDR3 is TGTGCCAGCAGCCTCCCCCCCGGGACTAGCGGGGACAATGAGCAGTTCTTC.

This clone was counted a single time. This chain uses TRBV29-1 with TRBJ1-2, with D perhaps TRBD1 (5 bases). V dropped 3 bases and J dropped 6 bases, with 11 bases sitting between them. CDR3 length: 12 amino acids. Germline V gene data show CDR1 as SQVTM and CDR2 as ANQGSEA. CDR3 in amino acids: CSVDPGIHGYTF. The CDR3 coding sequence is TGCAGCGTTGATCCAGGGATACATGGCTACACCTTC.

The chain employs TRBV24-1 and TRBJ2-3, with a possible D match to TRBD2 (5 bases). CDR3 size: 15 residues. The V and J ends lost 5 bases and 0 bases respectively, with 11 bases between them. The germline V gene encodes CDR1 KGHDR and CDR2 SFDVKD. CDR3 sequence reads: CATSGGLGSTDTQYF. CDR3 DNA: TGTGCCACCAGTGGAGGGTTGGGGAGCACAGATACGCAGTATTTT.

V and J are TRBV27 and TRBJ2-5; TRBD1 is a possible D gene (6 bases). CDR1 is MNHEY, CDR2 SMNVEV, per germline (reference sequence). The CDR3 loop spans 15 amino acids. Trimming stripped 3 bases from V and 1 base from J, with 12 bases between. The CDR3 DNA reads as TGTGCCAGCAGTTTTATTCGACAGGCCCAAGAGACCCAGTACTTC. This encodes CASSFIRQAQETQYF.

The chain joins TRBV10-3 to TRBJ1-5, with D perhaps matching TRBD1 (5 bases). The CDR3 extends over 14 amino acids. Germline CDR1 is ENHRY and CDR2 is SYGVKD. V was trimmed by 9 bases and J by 0 bases, leaving 12 bases between them. The CDR3 sequence is CAISTDPSNQPQHF. The CDR3 bases are TGTGCCATTTCGACAGACCCTAGCAATCAGCCCCAGCATTTT.

The chain is built from TRBV7-8 and TRBJ2-3; D may be TRBD2 (5 bases). Looked up from germline, CDR1 is SGHVS and CDR2 is FQNEAQ. V lost 11 bases to trimming and J lost 0 bases, with 15 bases between them. The CDR3 loop spans 14 amino acids. The CDR3 loop reads CAGADWRSTDTQYF. CDR3 in DNA: TGTGCCGGCGCGGACTGGCGTAGCACAGATACGCAGTATTTT.

The chain recombines TRBV5-1 with TRBJ2-6, with D possibly being TRBD1 (5 bases). V dropped 4 bases and J dropped 4 bases, with 6 bases sitting between them. The CDR3 has 13 amino acids. CDR1 and CDR2 from the germline V gene are SGHRS and YFSETQ. In nucleotides, the CDR3 is TGCGCCAGCAGCCCAGGGGGGGCCAACGTCCTGACTTTC. This encodes CASSPGGANVLTF.

J is TRBJ2-1 and V is TRBV7-8; 8 bases are a match to TRBD2. The CDR3 contains 18 residues. In germline, CDR1 is SGHVS, CDR2 FQNEAQ. The ends lost 1 base at V and 2 bases at J; junction bases unmatched: 10. The CDR3 nucleotides are TGTGCCAGCAGCTTAGTTAGAGTTCGGGGGGGGGCCTACAATGAGCAGTTCTTC. Its protein is CASSLVRVRGGAYNEQFF.

This sequence joins TRBV29-1 and TRBJ2-2; tentatively, D is TRBD2 (5 bases). The CDR3 length is 13 residues. Germline V gives CDR1 SQVTM, CDR2 ANQGSEA. Trimming left V 3 bases short and J 4 bases short, with 9 bases between. The CDR3 loop reads CSVDRAGTGELFF. The CDR3 nucleotides are TGCAGCGTTGACCGGGCGGGCACCGGGGAGCTGTTTTTT.

The chain is built from TRBV9 and TRBJ1-1; possible D gene TRBD1, 5 bases. Germline V gives CDR1 SGDLS, CDR2 YYNGEE. Trimming removed 3 bases from V and 1 base from J, with 7 bases in between. The CDR3 loop spans 13 amino acids. CDR3 nucleotides: TGTGCCAGCAGCGGTAGGGGGAACACTGAAGCTTTCTTT. Protein: CASSGRGNTEAFF.

The chain carries TRBV27 and TRBJ2-3; D is unresolved. The CDR3 covers 15 residues. V was shortened by 2 bases and J by 1 base, with 10 bases between the two germline ends. The germline gives CDR1 MNHEY, CDR2 SMNVEV (reference sequence). Here the CDR3 DNA reads TGTGCCAGCAGTTTACTCGGTCGAGGCACAGATACGCAGTATTTT. Its translation is CASSLLGRGTDTQYF.

This sequence joins TRBV5-8 and TRBJ1-2; D is perhaps TRBD1 (5 bases). V lost 5 bases, J lost 4 bases, and 15 bases lay in between. Per germline, CDR1 SGHTS and CDR2 YDEGEE. This CDR3 has 14 residues. CDR3 bases: TGTGCCAGCAGACTCGTAGGCGGGGGCTATGGCTACACCTTC. Translating it yields CASRLVGGGYGYTF. The variable domain in full, with the rest retrieved from reference TRBV5-8 and TRBJ1-2, is EAGVTQSPTHLIKTRGQQATLRCSPISGHTSVYWYQQALGLGLQFLLWYDEGEERNRGNFPPRFSGRQFPNYSSELNVNALELEDSALYLCASRLVGGGYGYTFGSGTRLTVV.

This clone is a singleton in its sample. The rearrangement joins TRBV5-5 to TRBJ1-2; 7 positions agree with TRBD1. Germline V CDR1 and CDR2: SGHKS, YYEKEE (reference sequence). CDR3 length: 14 amino acids. After removal of 2 bases from V and 5 bases from J, the junction contained 6 bases not matched to a gene. CDR3 sequence (DNA): TGTGCCAGCAGCTTACAGGGGCCCTTTTATGGCTACACCTTC. Amino acids: CASSLQGPFYGYTF.

The chain recombines TRBV7-9 with TRBJ2-1; 14 positions match TRBD2. The CDR3 runs 16 residues. V was clipped by 4 bases and J by 8 bases; unmatched bases: 7. Germline CDR1 and CDR2: SEHNR and FQNEAQ (reference sequence). In DNA, the CDR3 is TGTGCCAGCAGCTGGCGACTAGCGGGGGGGCTGGATGAGCAGTTCTTC. This codes for CASSWRLAGGLDEQFF.

The chain carries TRBV2 and TRBJ1-2, with D perhaps TRBD1 (5 bases). Trimming stripped 4 bases from V and 7 bases from J, with 25 bases between. CDR1 is SNHLY, CDR2 FYNNEI, per germline. The CDR3 contains 17 residues. The CDR3 DNA follows: TGTGCCAGCAGTGCAAAGAGTCTGACAGACTGGACGGGTGGCTACACCTTC. This sequence encodes CASSAKSLTDWTGGYTF. Full variable domain (missing parts from reference TRBV2 and TRBJ1-2): EPEVTQTPSHQVTQMGQEVILRCVPISNHLYFYWYRQILGQKVEFLVSFYNNEISEKSEIFDDQFSVERPDGSNFTLKIRSTKLEDSAMYFCASSAKSLTDWTGGYTFGSGTRLTVV.

This clone was picked up a small number of times. The CDR3 DNA reads TGCGCCAGCAGCTTGGAGGGACAGGGTACCTACGAGCAGTACTTC. This translates into CASSLEGQGTYEQYF. V gene TRBV5-1 combines with J gene TRBJ2-7; 9 bases are a match to TRBD1. Germline loops: CDR1 SGHRS, CDR2 YFSETQ. This CDR3 has 15 residues. The ends lost 0 bases at V and 2 bases at J; junction bases unmatched: 3.

The rearrangement joins TRBV3-1 (or the pseudogene TRBV3-2) to TRBJ2-1; 7 nucleotides line up with TRBD2. This CDR3 contains 16 residues. Unmatched junction bases numbered 7, after V lost 1 base and J lost 4 bases. Looked up from germline, CDR1 is LGHDT and CDR2 is YNNKEL (reference sequence). The CDR3 region has the DNA TGTGCCAGCAGCCAAGGGGCGGGACTAACTTACAATGAGCAGTTCTTC. Translation gives CASSQGAGLTYNEQFF.

The rearrangement links TRBV19 to TRBJ2-1, with 9 bases matching TRBD2. Per the germline V gene, CDR1 is LNHDA and CDR2 is SQIVND (reference sequence). Losses at the gene ends were 5 bases for V and 0 bases for J; bases not matched to a gene: 8. CDR3 length: 17 amino acids. In DNA form, the CDR3 reads TGTGCCAGTAGTTTAACTAGCGGGTTAAGCTCCTACAATGAGCAGTTCTTC. Protein sequence: CASSLTSGLSSYNEQFF.

V gene TRBV19 combines with J gene TRBJ1-2, with TRBD1 identical over 7 bases. This CDR3 contains 14 residues. J was trimmed by 8 bases and V by 7 bases; bases with no gene match: 13. The germline V gene encodes CDR1 LNHDA and CDR2 SQIVND (reference sequence). CDR3 sequence reads: CASTPIRQGGGYTF. The CDR3 DNA reads as TGTGCCAGTACCCCTATTCGACAGGGTGGAGGCTACACCTTC.

The rearrangement links TRBV10-3 to TRBJ2-5, with D perhaps TRBD2 (6 bases). V was trimmed by 4 bases and J by 5 bases, leaving 17 bases between them. Germline assignment: CDR1 ENHRY and CDR2 SYGVKD. The CDR3 extends over 15 amino acids. The CDR3 DNA sequence: TGTGCCATCAGTGGTGGAATTGGAGGGGTTGAGACCCAGTACTTC. Protein product: CAISGGIGGVETQYF.

In nucleotides, the CDR3 is TGTGCCAGTAGCGGGACAGGAAGGGGTCAGCCCCAGCATTTT. Its translation: CASSGTGRGQPQHF. This sequence joins TRBV19 and TRBJ1-5; TRBD1 matches 8 bases. With 6 bases clipped from V and 6 bases from J, the junction kept 7 bases outside the gene matches. CDR1 is LNHDA and CDR2 is SQIVND in the germline V gene (reference sequence). The CDR3 extends over 14 amino acids. The variable domain in full, with the rest retrieved from reference TRBV19 and TRBJ1-5, is DGGITQSPKYLFRKEGQNVTLSCEQNLNHDAMYWYRQDPGQGLRLIYYSQIVNDFQKGDIAEGYSVSREKKESFPLTVTSAQKNPTAFYLCASSGTGRGQPQHFGDGTRLSIL.

The V call is TRBV5-4, the J call TRBJ2-4, with D tentatively TRBD2 (5 bases). CDR1 and CDR2 (germline): SGHNT, YYREEE (reference sequence). The CDR3 length is 13 residues. Trimming cost V 3 bases and J 3 bases, with 7 bases left between them. The CDR3 sequence: CASSSGSKNIQYF. Written as DNA, the CDR3 is TGTGCCAGCAGCTCGGGGAGCAAAAACATTCAGTACTTC.

The genes are TRBV29-1 and TRBJ2-1; a weak D match, TRBD2 (5 bases). V was cut by 6 bases and J by 2 bases, with 14 bases left in between. In germline, CDR1 is SQVTM, CDR2 ANQGSEA. The CDR3 runs to 14 residues. This chain's CDR3 is CSVKDWDTYNEQFF. CDR3 DNA: TGCAGCGTAAAGGACTGGGATACCTACAATGAGCAGTTCTTC.

The V gene is TRBV19, the J gene TRBJ1-5, with 7 bases identical to TRBD1. This CDR3 contains 14 residues. CDR1 and CDR2 (germline): LNHDA, SQIVND (reference sequence). The trim removed 3 bases at V and 2 bases at J, leaving 1 base unmatched. This chain's CDR3 is CASSIGQGNQPQHF. The CDR3 DNA sequence: TGTGCCAGTAGTATCGGACAGGGCAATCAGCCCCAGCATTTT.